This paragraph covers one TCR beta chain sequence. The clone's antigen remains unknown. There are no base qualities to consult, and no much larger clone falls within one base. This record comes from a study of blood T cell repertoires in COVID-19 (dated by TCRdb to about 2020). Concerning the study at large: The collaborator samples originated in the United States, Italy and Spain and spanned the acute and convalescent phases of COVID-19. The material from the prospective study consisted of cDNA or gDNA derived from T cells, B-cell-depleted T cells, or PBMCs. Subjects who had been exposed to COVID-19, were actively infected with it, or had recovered from it provided the deeply sampled blood TCRbeta repertoires that made up the dataset. The repertoires were made available in a free public database intended to serve as a resource for research on the immune response to SARS-CoV-2. Samples came from the ongoing ImmuneRACE study (first 160 participants) plus 1,254 subjects from 6 global collaborators. Nearly every sample came with metadata listing a de-identified subject ID, COVID-19 status, age in years and sex. Where HLA class I and class II types were available, the types were taken from metadata supplied by the sample provider, not from assay-based typing.

Whole blood was collected in K2EDTA tubes by collaborating institutions according to the institutions' own protocols. For TCRbeta analysis, collaborators shipped samples as frozen whole blood, isolated PBMCs, or DNA extracted from either of those sample types. TCRbeta CDR3 regions were amplified from genomic DNA by means of the immunoSEQ Assay, a bias-controlled multiplex PCR. Under the source paper's analysis protocol: The number of nucleated cells in each sample was estimated by amplification of reference gene primers within the assay. To quantify the absolute abundance of each unique TCRbeta CDR3 rearrangement, sequence reads were collapsed and filtered. For each sample, productive Simpson clonality was calculated by taking the square root of Simpson's diversity index across productive rearrangements. Drawn from immuneACCESS, this table holds only the in-frame rearrangements with V and J called that TCRdb kept. Clones are partly lost; checked studies trace under half to an unresolved V gene and leave the rest unexplained. V, J and clone size reflect that table, while D and trimming were determined from the DNA. For this sample the table gives 70,000 to 95,000 clones, of which 80% to 90% were detected only once. The ten most abundant clones make up roughly 8.1% of the sample.

The CDR3 starts with the cysteine, ends with the phenylalanine, and has 17 residues. Here the CDR3 DNA is all that survives: 51 bases in frame from base 1. Based on the germline V gene, the CDR1 and CDR2 sequences are LGHNA and YNFKEQ. V is reduced by 0 bases and J by 3 bases, leaving a spacing of 15 bases between them. The research as a whole found: How much clinical and demographic metadata was included differed by source and by participant, and the metadata was provided uncurated.

The chain uses TRBV4-2 and TRBJ2-1, with the D segment identity uncertain. The clonotype originates from a woman in her 70s with acute or convalescent COVID-19. The sample was peripheral blood. Here the CDR3 is given as CASSQDVEQRYYNEQFF. In nucleotides, the sequence is TGTGCCAGCAGCCAAGATGTAGAACAGAGATACTACAATGAGCAGTTCTTC.